This T cell receptor beta chain was obtained from a study of blood T cell repertoires in COVID-19. The wider study: The analysed material was cDNA or gDNA that came from T cells, B-cell-depleted T cells, or PBMCs.

Clones were read by immunoSEQ multiplex PCR, and TCRdb kept only the in-frame ones, dropping some. Here the sample spans about 23,000 clones, around 83% being singletons. This clone was detected once. Trimming cost V 3 bases and J 3 bases; bases outside gene matches: 1. Germline-derived CDR1 and CDR2 are MNHNS and SASEGT. This CDR3 region has 13 residues. Specimen: peripheral blood. This sequence joins TRBV6-1 and TRBJ2-7; 8 bases line up with TRBD2. The receptor was isolated from a man between 65 and 85 years old with acute or convalescent COVID-19. The CDR3 spells CASSDRGGYEQYF. For the CDR3, the DNA is TGTGCCAGCAGTGATCGGGGGGGCTACGAGCAGTACTTC.